The clone carrying this T cell receptor (beta chain) appeared a few times. Treatment: around 19 received Ad26.COV2.S at low or high dose, single or two shots; several received placebo; per-sample allocation not given. Vaccine and placebo recipients were sampled on day 63 after the first injection. This sample is part of a study of Ad26.COV2.S vaccination and SARS-CoV-2 variants. The wider study: Doses of Ad26.COV2.S were injected into muscle once or twice, 56 days apart.

Germline V CDR1 and CDR2: SNHLY, FYNNEI. The V gene lost 7 bases and the J gene lost 4 bases, with 17 bases spanning the gap. This CDR3 spans 14 amino acids. Sequencing used immunoSEQ multiplex PCR; TCRdb keeps in-frame clones, though not all of them. The profile shows about 250,000 clones, around 87% of them singletons. This chain links TRBV2 with TRBJ2-7; no clear D. The input for sequencing was peripheral blood, taken in a trial of Ad26.COV2.S vaccine versus placebo. This clonotype was obtained from a person aged 18-65 years who received the Ad26.COV2.S COVID-19 vaccine or a placebo. The CDR3 protein is CASKRYRRLYEQYF. The CDR3 DNA reads as TGTGCCAGCAAGAGGTACAGACGCCTTTACGAGCAGTACTTC.